This TCR beta chain was sequenced in a study of blood T cell repertoires in COVID-19. Study background: Whether acute or convalescent, the COVID-19 samples came from the United States, Italy and Spain. T cells, B-cell-depleted T cells, or PBMCs supplied cDNA or gDNA.

The CDR3 totals 16 residues. V dropped 5 bases and J dropped 5; count of bases not matched to a gene: 12. CDR1 and CDR2 (germline): SGHVS, FNYEAQ. Original data processing: Estimation of nucleated cell counts was performed using reference gene primer amplification. Sequencing used immunoSEQ multiplex PCR; TCRdb keeps in-frame clones, though not all of them. The V and J calls and the clone size are those of that table, but D and trimming were determined from the DNA. The sample records about 100,000 clones, roughly 85% being singletons. Material for sequencing was peripheral blood. V gene TRBV7-6 combines with J gene TRBJ2-3, with 8 bases matching TRBD2. The sequence was obtained from a man aged 50-60 years with active COVID-19. CDR3: CASSRAPPGGGDTQYF. In nucleotides, the CDR3 is TGTGCCAGCAGCCGTGCGCCCCCCGGGGGGGGAGATACGCAGTATTTT.